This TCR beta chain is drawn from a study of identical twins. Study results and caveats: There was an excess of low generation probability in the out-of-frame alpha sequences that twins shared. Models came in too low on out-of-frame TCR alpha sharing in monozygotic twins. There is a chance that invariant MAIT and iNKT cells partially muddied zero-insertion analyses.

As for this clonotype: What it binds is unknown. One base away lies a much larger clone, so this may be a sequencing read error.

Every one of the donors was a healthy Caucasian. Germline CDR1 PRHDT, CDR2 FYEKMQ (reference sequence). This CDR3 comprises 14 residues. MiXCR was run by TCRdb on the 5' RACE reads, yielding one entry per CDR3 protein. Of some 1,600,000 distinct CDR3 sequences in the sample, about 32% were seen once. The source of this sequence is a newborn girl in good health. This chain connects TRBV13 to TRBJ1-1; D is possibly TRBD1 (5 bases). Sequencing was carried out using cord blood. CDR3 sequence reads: CAGSLGEGNTEAFF. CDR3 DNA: TGTGCCGGCAGCTTGGGGGAGGGAAACACTGAAGCTTTCTTT.